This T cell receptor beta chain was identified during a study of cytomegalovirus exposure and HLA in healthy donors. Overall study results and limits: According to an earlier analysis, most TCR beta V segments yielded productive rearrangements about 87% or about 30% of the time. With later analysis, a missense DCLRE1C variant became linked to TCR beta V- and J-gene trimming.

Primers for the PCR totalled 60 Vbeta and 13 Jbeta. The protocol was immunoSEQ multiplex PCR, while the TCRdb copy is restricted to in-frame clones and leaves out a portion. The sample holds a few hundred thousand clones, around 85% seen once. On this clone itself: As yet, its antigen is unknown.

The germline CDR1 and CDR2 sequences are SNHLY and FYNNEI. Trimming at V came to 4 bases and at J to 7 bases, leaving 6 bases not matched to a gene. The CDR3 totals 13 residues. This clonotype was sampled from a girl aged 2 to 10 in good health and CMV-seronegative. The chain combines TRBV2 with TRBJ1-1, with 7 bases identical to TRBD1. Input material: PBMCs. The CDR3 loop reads CASSGDRGNEAFF. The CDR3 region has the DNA TGTGCCAGCAGTGGGGACAGAGGGAATGAAGCTTTCTTT.